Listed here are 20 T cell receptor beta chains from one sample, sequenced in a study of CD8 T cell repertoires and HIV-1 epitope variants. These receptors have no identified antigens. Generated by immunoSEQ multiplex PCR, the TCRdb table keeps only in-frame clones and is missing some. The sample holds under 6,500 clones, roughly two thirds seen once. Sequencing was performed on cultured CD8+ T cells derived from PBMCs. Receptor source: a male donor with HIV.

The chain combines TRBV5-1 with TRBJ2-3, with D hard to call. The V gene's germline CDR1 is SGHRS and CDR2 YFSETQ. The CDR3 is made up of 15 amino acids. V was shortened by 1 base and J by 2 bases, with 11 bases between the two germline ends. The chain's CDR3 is CASSLRGAITDTQYF. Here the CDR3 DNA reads TGCGCCAGCAGCTTGAGAGGAGCTATCACAGATACGCAGTATTTT.

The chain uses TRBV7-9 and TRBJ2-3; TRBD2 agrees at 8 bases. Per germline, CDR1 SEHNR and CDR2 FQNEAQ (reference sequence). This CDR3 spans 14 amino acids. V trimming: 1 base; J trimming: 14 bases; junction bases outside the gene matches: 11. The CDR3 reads CASSLVLRGEGLYF. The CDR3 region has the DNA TGTGCCAGCAGCTTAGTTTTGCGGGGGGAAGGTCTGTATTTT.

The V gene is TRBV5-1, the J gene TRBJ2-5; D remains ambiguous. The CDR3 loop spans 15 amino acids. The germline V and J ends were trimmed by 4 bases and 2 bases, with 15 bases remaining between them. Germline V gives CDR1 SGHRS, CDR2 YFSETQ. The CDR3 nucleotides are TGCGCCAGCAGCCCGCTTTACCAGGAACAAGAGACCCAGTACTTC. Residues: CASSPLYQEQETQYF.

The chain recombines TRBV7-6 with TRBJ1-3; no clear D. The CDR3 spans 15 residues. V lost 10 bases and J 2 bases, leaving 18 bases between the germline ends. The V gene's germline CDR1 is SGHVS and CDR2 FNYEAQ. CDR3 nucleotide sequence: TGTGCCACCAGTGGGCCCGAAACGACTGGAAACACCATATATTTT. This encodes CATSGPETTGNTIYF.

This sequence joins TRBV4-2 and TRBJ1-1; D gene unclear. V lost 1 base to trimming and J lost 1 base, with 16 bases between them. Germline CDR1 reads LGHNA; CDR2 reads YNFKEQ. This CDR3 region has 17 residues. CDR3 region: CASSQVPALGGNTEAFF. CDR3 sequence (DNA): TGTGCCAGCAGCCAAGTACCGGCCTTAGGAGGGAACACTGAAGCTTTCTTT.

CDR3 sequence (DNA): TGCGCCAGCAGCCAAGGAGCAGGGGGCTACGAGCAGTACTTC. This sequence encodes CASSQGAGGYEQYF. The chain joins TRBV4-1 to TRBJ2-7, with TRBD1 matching 7 bases. The J segment lost 3 bases and the V segment lost 1 base, leaving 3 bases of the junction unmatched. Germline V lookup: CDR1 MGHRA, CDR2 YSYEKL. The CDR3 consists of 14 residues.

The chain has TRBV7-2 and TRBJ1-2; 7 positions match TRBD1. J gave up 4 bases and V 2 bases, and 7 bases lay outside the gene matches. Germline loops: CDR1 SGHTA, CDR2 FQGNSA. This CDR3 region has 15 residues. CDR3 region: CASSLSLTGSYGYTF. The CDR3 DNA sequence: TGTGCCAGCAGCTTAAGTTTGACAGGGAGCTATGGCTACACCTTC. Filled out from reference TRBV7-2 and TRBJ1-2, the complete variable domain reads GAGVSQSPSNKVTEKGKDVELRCDPISGHTALYWYRQSLGQGLEFLIYFQGNSAPDKSGLPSDRFSAERTGGSVSTLTIQRTQQEDSAVYLCASSLSLTGSYGYTFGSGTRLTVV.

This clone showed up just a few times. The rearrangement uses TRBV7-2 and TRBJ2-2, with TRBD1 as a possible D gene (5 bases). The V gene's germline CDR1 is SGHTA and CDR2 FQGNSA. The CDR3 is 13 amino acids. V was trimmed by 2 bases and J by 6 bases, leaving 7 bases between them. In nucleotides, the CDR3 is TGTGCCAGCAGCTTAACAGGTCCCGGGGAGCTGTTTTTT. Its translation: CASSLTGPGELFF.

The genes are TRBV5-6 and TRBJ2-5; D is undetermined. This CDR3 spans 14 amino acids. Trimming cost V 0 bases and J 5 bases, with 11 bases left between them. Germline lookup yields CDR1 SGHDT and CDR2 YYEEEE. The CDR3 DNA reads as TGTGCCAGCAGCTTGGGCAGAGGATGGGAGACCCAGTACTTC. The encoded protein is CASSLGRGWETQYF. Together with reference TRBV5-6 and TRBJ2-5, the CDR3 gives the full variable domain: DAGVTQSPTHLIKTRGQQVTLRCSPKSGHDTVSWYQQALGQGPQFIFQYYEEEERQRGNFPDRFSGHQFPNYSSELNVNALLLGDSALYLCASSLGRGWETQYFGPGTRLLVL.

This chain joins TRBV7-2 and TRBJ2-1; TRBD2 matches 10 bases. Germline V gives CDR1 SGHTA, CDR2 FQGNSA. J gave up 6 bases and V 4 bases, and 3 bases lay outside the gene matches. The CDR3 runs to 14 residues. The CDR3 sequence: CASSSPSGSNEQFF. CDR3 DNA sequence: TGTGCCAGCAGCTCACCTAGCGGGAGCAATGAGCAGTTCTTC. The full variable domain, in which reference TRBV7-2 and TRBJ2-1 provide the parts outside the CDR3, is GAGVSQSPSNKVTEKGKDVELRCDPISGHTALYWYRQSLGQGLEFLIYFQGNSAPDKSGLPSDRFSAERTGGSVSTLTIQRTQQEDSAVYLCASSSPSGSNEQFFGPGTRLTVL.

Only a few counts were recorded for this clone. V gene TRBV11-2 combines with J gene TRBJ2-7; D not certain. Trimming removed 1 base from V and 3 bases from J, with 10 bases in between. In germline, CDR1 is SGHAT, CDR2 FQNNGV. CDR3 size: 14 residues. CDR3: CASSLGQRIYEQYF. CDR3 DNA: TGTGCCAGCAGCTTAGGGCAGAGAATCTACGAGCAGTACTTC. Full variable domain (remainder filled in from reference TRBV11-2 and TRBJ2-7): EAGVAQSPRYKIIEKRQSVAFWCNPISGHATLYWYQQILGQGPKLLIQFQNNGVVDDSQLPKDRFSAERLKGVDSTLKIQPAKLEDSAVYLCASSLGQRIYEQYFGPGTRLTVT.

The CDR3 sequence is CASSQTSGETDTQYF. The CDR3 DNA reads TGTGCCAGCAGCCAGACTAGCGGGGAGACAGATACGCAGTATTTT. J is TRBJ2-3 and V is TRBV4-2; 11 nucleotides align to TRBD2. Germline lookup yields CDR1 LGHNA and CDR2 YNFKEQ. With V trimmed by 3 bases and J by 3 bases, 2 bases remained unmatched. The CDR3 totals 15 residues.

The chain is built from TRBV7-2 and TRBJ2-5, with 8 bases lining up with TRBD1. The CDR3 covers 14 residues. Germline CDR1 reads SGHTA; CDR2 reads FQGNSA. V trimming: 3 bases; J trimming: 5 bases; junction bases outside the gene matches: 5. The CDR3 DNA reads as TGTGCCAGCAGCTTCACAGGGGGTGAGGAGACCCAGTACTTC. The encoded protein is CASSFTGGEETQYF. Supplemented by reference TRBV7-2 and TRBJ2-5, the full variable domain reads GAGVSQSPSNKVTEKGKDVELRCDPISGHTALYWYRQSLGQGLEFLIYFQGNSAPDKSGLPSDRFSAERTGGSVSTLTIQRTQQEDSAVYLCASSFTGGEETQYFGPGTRLLVL.

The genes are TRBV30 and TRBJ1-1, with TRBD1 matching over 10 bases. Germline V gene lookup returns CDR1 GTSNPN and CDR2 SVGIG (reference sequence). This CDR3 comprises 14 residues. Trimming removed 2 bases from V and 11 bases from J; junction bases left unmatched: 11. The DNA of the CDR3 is TGTGCCTGGAGTTTCCGGGACAGGGGCCAAGAGGCTTTCTTT. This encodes CAWSFRDRGQEAFF.

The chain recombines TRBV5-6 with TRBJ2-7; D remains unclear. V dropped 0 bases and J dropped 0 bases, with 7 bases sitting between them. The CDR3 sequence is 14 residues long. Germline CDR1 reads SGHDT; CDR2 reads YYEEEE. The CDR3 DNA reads TGTGCCAGCAGCTTGGACAGAGTCTCCTACGAGCAGTACTTC. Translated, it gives CASSLDRVSYEQYF.

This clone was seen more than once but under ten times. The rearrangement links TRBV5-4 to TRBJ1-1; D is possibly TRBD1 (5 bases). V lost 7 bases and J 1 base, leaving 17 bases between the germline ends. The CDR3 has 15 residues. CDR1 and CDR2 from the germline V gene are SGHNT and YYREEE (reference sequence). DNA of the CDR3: TGTGCCAGCGGCCAAATTGGGGGTGGGAACACTGAAGCTTTCTTT. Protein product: CASGQIGGGNTEAFF.

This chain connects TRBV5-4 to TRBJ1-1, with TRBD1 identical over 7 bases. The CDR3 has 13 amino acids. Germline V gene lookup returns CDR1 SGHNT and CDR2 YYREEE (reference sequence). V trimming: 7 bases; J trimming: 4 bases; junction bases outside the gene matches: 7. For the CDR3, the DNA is TGTGCCAGCTCCTTCCAGGGGGGCACTGAAGCTTTCTTT. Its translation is CASSFQGGTEAFF.

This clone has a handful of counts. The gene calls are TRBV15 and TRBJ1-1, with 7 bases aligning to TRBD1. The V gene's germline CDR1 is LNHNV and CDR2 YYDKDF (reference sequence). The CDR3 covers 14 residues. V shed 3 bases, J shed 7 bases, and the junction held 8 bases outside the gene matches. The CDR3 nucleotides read TGTGCCACCAGCAGGTCCCGTGGGACAGATGAAGCTTTCTTT. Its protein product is CATSRSRGTDEAFF.

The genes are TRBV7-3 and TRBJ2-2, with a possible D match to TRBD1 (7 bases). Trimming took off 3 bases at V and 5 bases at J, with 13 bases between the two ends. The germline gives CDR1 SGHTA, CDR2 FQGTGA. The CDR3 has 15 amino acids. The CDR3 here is CASSLNAGGTGELFF. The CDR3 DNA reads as TGTGCCAGCAGCTTGAACGCAGGGGGGACCGGGGAGCTGTTTTTT.

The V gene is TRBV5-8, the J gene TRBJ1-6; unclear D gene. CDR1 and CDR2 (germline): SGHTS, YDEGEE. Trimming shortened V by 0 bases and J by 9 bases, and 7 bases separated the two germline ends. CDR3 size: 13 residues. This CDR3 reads CASSLGAVSPLHF. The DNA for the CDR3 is TGTGCCAGCAGCTTGGGTGCGGTTTCACCCCTCCACTTT.